The T cell receptor (beta chain) under discussion was sequenced for a study of T cell responses to AZD1222 COVID-19 vaccine. General study results and limits: Regions 160-218 and 743-854 dominated among vaccine-associated CD4 TCRs spanning spike.

Looked up from germline, CDR1 is PRHDT and CDR2 is FYEKMQ (reference sequence). V was trimmed by 5 bases and J by 4 bases, leaving 20 bases between them. The CDR3 length is 16 residues. The table lists this clone with a few counts. Its specificity is unknown. Using immunoSEQ multiplex PCR, the repertoire was profiled, and TCRdb retains in-frame clones only, with some absent. The data show 80,000 to 100,000 clones, 70% to 90% seen once. This clonotype originated in an adult in good health. The chain recombines TRBV13 with TRBJ1-2, with a possible D match to TRBD1 (5 bases). Sequenced here: peripheral blood, sampled on day 0 of AZD1222 vaccination. CDR3 nucleotide sequence: TGTGCCAGCAGCCTTACGGGTCTAGGGGAGGTCTATGGCTACACCTTC. Its translation is CASSLTGLGEVYGYTF.